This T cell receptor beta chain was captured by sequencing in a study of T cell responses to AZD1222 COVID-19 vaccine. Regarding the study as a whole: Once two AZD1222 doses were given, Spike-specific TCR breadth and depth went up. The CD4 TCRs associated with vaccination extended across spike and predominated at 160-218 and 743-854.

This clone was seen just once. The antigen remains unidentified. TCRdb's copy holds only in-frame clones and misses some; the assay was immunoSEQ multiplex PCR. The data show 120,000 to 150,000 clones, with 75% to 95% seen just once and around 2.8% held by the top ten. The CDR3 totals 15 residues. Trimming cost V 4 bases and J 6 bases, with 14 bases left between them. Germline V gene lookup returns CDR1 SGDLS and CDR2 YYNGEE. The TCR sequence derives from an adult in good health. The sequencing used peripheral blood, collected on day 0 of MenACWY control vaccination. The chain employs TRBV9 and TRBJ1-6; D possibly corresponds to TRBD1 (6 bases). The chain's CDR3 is CASSRGDTGNSPLHF. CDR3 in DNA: TGTGCCAGCAGCAGGGGGGACACCGGTAATTCACCCCTCCACTTT.